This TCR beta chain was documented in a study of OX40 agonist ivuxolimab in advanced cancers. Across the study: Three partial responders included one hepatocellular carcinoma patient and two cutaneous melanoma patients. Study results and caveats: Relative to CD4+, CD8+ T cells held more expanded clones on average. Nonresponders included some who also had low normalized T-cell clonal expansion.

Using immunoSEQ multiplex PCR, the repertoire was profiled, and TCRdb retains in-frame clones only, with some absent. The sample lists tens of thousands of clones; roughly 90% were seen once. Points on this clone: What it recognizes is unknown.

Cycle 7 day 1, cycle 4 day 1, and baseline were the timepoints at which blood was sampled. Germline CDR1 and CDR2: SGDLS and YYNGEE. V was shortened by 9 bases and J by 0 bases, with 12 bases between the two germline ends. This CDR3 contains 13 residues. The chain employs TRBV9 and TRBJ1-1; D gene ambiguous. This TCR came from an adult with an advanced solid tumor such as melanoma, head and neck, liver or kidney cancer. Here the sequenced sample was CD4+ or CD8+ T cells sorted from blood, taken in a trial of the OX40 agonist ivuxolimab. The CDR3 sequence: CATGVGMNTEAFF. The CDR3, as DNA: TGTGCCACTGGGGTAGGGATGAACACTGAAGCTTTCTTT.